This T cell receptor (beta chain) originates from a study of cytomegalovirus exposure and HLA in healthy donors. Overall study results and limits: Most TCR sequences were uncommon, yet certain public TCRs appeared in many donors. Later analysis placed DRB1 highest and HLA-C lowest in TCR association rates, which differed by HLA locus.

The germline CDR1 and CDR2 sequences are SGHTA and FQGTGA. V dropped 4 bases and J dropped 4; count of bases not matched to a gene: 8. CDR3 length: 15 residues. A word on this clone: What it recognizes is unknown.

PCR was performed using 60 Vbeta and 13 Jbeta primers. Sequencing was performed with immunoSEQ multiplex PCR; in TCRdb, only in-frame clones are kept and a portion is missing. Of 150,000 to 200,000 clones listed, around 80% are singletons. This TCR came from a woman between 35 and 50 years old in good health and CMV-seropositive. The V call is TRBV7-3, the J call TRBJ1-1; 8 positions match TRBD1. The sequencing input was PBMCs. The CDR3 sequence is CASSSSGGGGTEAFF. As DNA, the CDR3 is TGTGCCAGCAGCTCATCAGGGGGCGGCGGCACTGAAGCTTTCTTT.